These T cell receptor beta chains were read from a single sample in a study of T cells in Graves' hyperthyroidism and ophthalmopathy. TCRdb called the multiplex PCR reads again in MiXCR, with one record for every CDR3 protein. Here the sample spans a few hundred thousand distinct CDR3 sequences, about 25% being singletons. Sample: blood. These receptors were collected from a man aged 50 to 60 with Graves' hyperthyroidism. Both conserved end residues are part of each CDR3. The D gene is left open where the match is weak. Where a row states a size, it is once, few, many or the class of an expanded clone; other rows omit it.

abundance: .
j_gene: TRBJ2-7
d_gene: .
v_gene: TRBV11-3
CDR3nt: TGTGCCAGCAGCTTTTCCTACAATGAGCAGTACTTC
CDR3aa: CASSFSYNEQYF

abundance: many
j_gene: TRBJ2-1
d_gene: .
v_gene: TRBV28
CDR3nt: TGTGCCAGCAGCTTAGCAGGGCTAAACTACAATGAGCAGTTCTTC
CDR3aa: CASSLAGLNYNEQFF

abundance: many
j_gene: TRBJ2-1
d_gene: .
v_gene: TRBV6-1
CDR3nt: TGTGCCAGCAGGCTCGGGACACAGTACAATGAGCAGTTCTTC
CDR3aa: CASRLGTQYNEQFF

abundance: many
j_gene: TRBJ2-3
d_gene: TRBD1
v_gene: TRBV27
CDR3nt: TGTGCCAGCAGCGTATCGGGACAGAGGATCACAGATACGCAGTATTTT
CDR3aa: CASSVSGQRITDTQYF

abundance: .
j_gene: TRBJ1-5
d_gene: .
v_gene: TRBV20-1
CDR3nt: TGCAGTGCCCCCGAGGGGGGAAGGAATCAGCCCCAGCATTTT
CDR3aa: CSAPEGGRNQPQHF

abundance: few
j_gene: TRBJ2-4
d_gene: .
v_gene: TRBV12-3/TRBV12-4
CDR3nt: TGTGCCAGTTCCCGGTTGGCTAGGGAAGTCGGGGTTGGAGGGGTTCAGTACTTC
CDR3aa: CASSRLAREVGVGGVQYF

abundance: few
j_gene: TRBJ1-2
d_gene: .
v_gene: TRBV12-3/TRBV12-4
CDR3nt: TGTGCCAGCAGTTTCGCAGGGTTAGGCTACACCTTC
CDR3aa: CASSFAGLGYTF

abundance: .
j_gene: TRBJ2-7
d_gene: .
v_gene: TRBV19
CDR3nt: TGTGCCAGTAGTATTCAGGTTCCCTACGAGCAGTACTTC
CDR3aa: CASSIQVPYEQYF

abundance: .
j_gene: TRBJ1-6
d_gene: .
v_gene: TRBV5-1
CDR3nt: TGCGCCAGCAGGGCGAATTTAAATTCACCCCTCCACTTT
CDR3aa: CASRANLNSPLHF

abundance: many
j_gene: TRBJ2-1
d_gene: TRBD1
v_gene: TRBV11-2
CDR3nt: TGTGCCAGCAGCTTAAGGGGGGACAGGGTCGATGAGCAGTTCTTC
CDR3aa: CASSLRGDRVDEQFF

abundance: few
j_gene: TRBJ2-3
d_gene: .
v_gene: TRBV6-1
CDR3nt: TGTGCCAGTGCCGGGAGTCTCACAGATACGCAGTATTTT
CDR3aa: CASAGSLTDTQYF

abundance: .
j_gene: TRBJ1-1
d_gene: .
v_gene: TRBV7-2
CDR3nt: TGTGCCAGCAGCTTAGGCGCGAACACTGGAGCTTTCTTT
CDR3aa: CASSLGANTGAFF

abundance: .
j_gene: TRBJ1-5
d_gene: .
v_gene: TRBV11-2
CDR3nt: TGTGCCAGCAGCTTACCCCGTCTGACCTGGCAGCCCCAGCATTTT
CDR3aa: CASSLPRLTWQPQHF

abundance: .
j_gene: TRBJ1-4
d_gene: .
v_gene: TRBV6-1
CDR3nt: TGTGCCAGCAGTGAGACTCACAGTGGGGAAAAACTGTTTTTT
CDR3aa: CASSETHSGEKLFF

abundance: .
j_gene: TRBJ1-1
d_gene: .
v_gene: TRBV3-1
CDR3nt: TGTGCCGGCAGCCAGGGCTCTATGAACACTGAAGCTTTCTTT
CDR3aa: CAGSQGSMNTEAFF

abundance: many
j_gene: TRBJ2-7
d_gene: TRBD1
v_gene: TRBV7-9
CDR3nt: TGTGCCAGCAGCCCACTAGGACAGGGGACCTACGAGCAGTACTTC
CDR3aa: CASSPLGQGTYEQYF

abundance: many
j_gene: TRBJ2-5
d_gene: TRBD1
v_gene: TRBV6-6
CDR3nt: TGTGCCAGCAGTTACCCGGGACAGGGTAAAGAGACCCAGTACTTC
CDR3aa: CASSYPGQGKETQYF

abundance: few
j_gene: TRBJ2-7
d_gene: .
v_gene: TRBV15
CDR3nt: TGTGCCACCAGCAGAGATTTGGGGACCTACGAGCAGTACTTC
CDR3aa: CATSRDLGTYEQYF

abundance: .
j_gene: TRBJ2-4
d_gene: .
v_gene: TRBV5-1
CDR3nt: TGCGCCAGCAGCCCCGGCGGGGTGTCGGCCAAAAACATTCAGTACTTC
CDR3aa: CASSPGGVSAKNIQYF

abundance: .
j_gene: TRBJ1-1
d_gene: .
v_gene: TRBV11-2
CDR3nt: TGTGCCAGCAGCTTAATCCCCGGGATGGGCACTGAAGCTTTCTTT
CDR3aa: CASSLIPGMGTEAFF

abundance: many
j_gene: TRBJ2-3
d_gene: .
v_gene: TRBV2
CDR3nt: TGTGCCAGCAGTGAAATGGGGAGCGGTACGCAGTATTTT
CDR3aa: CASSEMGSGTQYF

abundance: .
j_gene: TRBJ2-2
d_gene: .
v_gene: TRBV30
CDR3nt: TGTGCCTGGAACCCCCCCGGGTCCGGGGAGCTGTTTTTT
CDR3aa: CAWNPPGSGELFF

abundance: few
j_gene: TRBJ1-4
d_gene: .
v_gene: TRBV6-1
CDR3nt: TGTGCCAGCATGAAGGGAACTAATGAAAAACTGTTTTTT
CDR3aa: CASMKGTNEKLFF

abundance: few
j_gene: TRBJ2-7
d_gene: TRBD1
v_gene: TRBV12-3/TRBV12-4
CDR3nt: TGTGCCAGCAGTTTAGCGGTTCCGACAGGGGGTGTTTTCTACGAGCAGTACTTC
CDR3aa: CASSLAVPTGGVFYEQYF